What follows describes a single TCR beta chain. The antigen it binds to is not known. Per-base qualities were not stored, and no clone one base away is much larger. The immunoSEQ Assay, a bias-controlled multiplex PCR, was used to amplify TCRbeta CDR3 regions from genomic DNA. In the authors' own workflow: Within the assay, amplification of reference gene primers was used to estimate how many nucleated cells each sample contained. Sequence reads were collapsed and filtered to measure the absolute abundance of every unique TCRbeta CDR3 rearrangement. For each sample, productive Simpson clonality was calculated as the square root of Simpson's diversity index across productive rearrangements. TCRdb stores this immuneACCESS table with in-frame sequences only. Part of the clones is absent; in the studies checked, under half of the shortfall reflects unresolved V genes, and no reason is known for the rest. That table is the source of V, J and clone size, and D and trimming were worked out from the DNA. This sample comprises approximately 90,000 clones, 85% of them detected only once. Roughly 4% of the sample comes from the top ten.

The collaborating institutions used their own protocols to collect whole blood in K2EDTA tubes. Collaborator samples were shipped for TCRbeta analysis as frozen whole blood, isolated PBMCs, or DNA extracted from either sample type. The sample belongs to a study of blood T cell repertoires in COVID-19 (dated by TCRdb to 2018 to 2020). Regarding the study in general: Collaborator samples came from the United States, Italy and Spain and covered acute and convalescent phases of COVID-19. The material from the prospective study consisted of cDNA or gDNA derived from T cells, B-cell-depleted T cells, or PBMCs. Subjects who had been exposed to COVID-19, were actively infected with it, or had recovered from it provided the deeply sampled blood TCRbeta repertoires that made up the dataset. The repertoires were made available in a free public database intended to serve as a resource for research on the immune response to SARS-CoV-2. Samples were obtained from the ongoing ImmuneRACE study (first 160 participants) and from 1,254 subjects provided by 6 global collaborators. A de-identified subject ID, COVID-19 status, age in years and sex were almost always included in the sample metadata. Where available, HLA class I and class II types were obtained from metadata supplied by the sample provider rather than from assay-based typing.

The germline V gene (reference sequence) provides CDR1 SGHNT and CDR2 YYREEE. V has 2 bases trimmed and J has 5 bases trimmed; junction bases matching no gene number 10. The CDR3 runs 16 residues from the cysteine to the phenylalanine. Of the read, only the CDR3 DNA is kept; its 48 bases are in frame from base 1. Overall results and qualifications from the work: The quantity of clinical and demographic metadata differed by source and by participant and was supplied without curation.

Sequencing was done on a sample of peripheral blood. Recombination linked TRBV5-4 to TRBJ2-3; TRBD2 lines up with 8 middle nucleotides. The clonotype was recovered from a man aged 60 to 75 with acute or convalescent COVID-19. The CDR3 region has the sequence CASSLSGTREGDTQYF. The nucleotide sequence reads as follows: TGTGCCAGCAGCTTATCTGGGACTAGGGAGGGAGATACGCAGTATTTT.